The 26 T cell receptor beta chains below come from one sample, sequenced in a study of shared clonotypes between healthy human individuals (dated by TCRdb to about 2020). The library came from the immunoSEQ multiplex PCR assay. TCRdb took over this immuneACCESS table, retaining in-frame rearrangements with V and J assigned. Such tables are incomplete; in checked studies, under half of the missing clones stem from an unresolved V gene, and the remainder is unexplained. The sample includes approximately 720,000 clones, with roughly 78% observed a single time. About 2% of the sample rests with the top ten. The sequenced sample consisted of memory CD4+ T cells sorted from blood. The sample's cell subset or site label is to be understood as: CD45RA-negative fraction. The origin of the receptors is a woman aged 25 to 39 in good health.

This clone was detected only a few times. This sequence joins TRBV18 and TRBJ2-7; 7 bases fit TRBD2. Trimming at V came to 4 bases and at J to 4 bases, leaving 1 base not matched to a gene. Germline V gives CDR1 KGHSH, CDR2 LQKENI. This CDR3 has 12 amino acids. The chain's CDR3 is CASSREGYEQYF. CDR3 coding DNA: TGTGCCAGCTCACGGGAGGGATACGAGCAGTACTTC. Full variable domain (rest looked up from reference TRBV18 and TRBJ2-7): NAGVMQNPRHLVRRRGQEARLRCSPMKGHSHVYWYRQLPEEGLKFMVYLQKENIIDESGMPKERFSAEFPKEGPSILRIQQVVRGDSAAYFCASSREGYEQYFGPGTRLTVT.

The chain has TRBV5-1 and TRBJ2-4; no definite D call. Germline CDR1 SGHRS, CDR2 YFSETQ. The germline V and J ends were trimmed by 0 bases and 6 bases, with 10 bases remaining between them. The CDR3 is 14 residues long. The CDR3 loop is CASSLAEIGNIQYF. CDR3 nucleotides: TGCGCCAGCAGCTTGGCGGAGATTGGAAACATTCAGTACTTC.

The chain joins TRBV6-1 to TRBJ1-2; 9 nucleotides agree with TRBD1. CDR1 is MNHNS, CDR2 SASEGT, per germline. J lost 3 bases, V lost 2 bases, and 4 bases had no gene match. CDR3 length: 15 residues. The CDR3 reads CASSETGGLDYGYTF. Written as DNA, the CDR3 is TGTGCCAGCAGTGAAACAGGGGGCTTGGACTATGGCTACACCTTC.

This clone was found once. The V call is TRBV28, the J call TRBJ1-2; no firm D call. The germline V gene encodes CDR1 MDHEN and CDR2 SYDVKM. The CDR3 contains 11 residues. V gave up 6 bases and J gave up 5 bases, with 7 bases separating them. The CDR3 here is CASRSVYGYTF. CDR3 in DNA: TGTGCCAGCAGGTCGGTTTATGGCTACACCTTC.

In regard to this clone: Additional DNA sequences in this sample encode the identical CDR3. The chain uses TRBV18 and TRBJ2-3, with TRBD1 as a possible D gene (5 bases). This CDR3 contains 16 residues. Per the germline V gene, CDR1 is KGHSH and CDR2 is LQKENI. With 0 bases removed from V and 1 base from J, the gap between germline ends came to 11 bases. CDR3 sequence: CASSPPTVRRTDTQYF. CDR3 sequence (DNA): TGTGCCAGCTCACCACCGACAGTTCGACGCACAGATACGCAGTATTTT.

The CDR3 region has the DNA TGTGCCAGCAGCTTAGATACACCGCTCAACAACAATGAGCAGTTCTTC. Amino acid sequence: CASSLDTPLNNNEQFF. The genes are TRBV7-8 and TRBJ2-1; D not certain. This CDR3 is 16 amino acids long. The germline CDR1 and CDR2 sequences are SGHVS and FQNEAQ. The V gene lost 1 base and the J gene lost 5 bases, with 15 bases spanning the gap.

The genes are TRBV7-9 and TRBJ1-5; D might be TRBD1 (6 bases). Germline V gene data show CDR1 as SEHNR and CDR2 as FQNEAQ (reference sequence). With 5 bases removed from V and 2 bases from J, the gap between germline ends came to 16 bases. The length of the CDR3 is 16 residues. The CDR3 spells CASSPDRSNGNQPQHF. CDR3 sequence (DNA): TGTGCCAGCAGCCCCGACAGGAGTAACGGCAATCAGCCCCAGCATTTT. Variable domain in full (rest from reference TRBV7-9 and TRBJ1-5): DTGVSQNPRHKITKRGQNVTFRCDPISEHNRLYWYRQTLGQGPEFLTYFQNEAQLEKSRLLSDRFSAERPKGSFSTLEIQRTEQGDSAMYLCASSPDRSNGNQPQHFGDGTRLSIL.

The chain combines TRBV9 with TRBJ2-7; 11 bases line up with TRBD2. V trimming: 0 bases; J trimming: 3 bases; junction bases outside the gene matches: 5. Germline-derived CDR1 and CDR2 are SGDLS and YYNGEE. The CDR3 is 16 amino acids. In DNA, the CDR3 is TGTGCCAGCAGCGTAGGTCTACTAGCGGGAGTCTACGAGCAGTACTTC. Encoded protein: CASSVGLLAGVYEQYF. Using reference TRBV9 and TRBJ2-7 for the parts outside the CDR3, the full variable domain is DSGVTQTPKHLITATGQRVTLRCSPRSGDLSVYWYQQSLDQGLQFLIQYYNGEERAKGNILERFSAQQFPDLHSELNLSSLELGDSALYFCASSVGLLAGVYEQYFGPGTRLTVT.

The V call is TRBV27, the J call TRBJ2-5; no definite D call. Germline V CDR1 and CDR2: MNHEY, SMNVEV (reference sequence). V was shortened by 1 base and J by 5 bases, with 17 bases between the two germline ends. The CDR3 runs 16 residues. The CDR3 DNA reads TGTGCCAGCAGTTTATACGCTGGAGTGTTCAGTGAGACCCAGTACTTC. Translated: CASSLYAGVFSETQYF.

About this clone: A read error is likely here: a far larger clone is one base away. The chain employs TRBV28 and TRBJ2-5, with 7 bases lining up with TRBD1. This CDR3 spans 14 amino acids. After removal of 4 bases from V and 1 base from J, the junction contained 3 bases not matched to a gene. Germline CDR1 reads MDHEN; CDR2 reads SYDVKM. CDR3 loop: CASSSGTAQETQYF. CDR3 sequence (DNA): TGTGCCAGCAGTTCCGGGACAGCCCAAGAGACCCAGTACTTC.

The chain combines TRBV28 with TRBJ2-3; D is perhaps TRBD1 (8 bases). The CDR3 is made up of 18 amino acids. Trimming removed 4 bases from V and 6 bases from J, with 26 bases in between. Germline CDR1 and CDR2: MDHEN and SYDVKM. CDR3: CASSSMPGDRTSWDTQYF. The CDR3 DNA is TGTGCCAGCAGTTCAATGCCCGGGGACAGGACTAGTTGGGATACGCAGTATTTT.

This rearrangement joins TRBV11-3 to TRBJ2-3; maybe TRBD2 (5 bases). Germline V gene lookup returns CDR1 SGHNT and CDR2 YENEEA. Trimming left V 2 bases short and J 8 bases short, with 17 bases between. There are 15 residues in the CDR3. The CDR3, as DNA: TGTGCCAGCAGCTTATCAGGTCTCGGGGAGCCTACGCAGTATTTT. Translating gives CASSLSGLGEPTQYF.

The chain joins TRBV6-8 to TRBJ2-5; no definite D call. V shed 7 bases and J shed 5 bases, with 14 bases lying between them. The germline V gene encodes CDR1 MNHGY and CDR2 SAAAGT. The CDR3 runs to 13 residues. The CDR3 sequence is CASKTQHSETQYF. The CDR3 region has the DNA TGTGCCAGCAAGACACAGCATTCGGAGACCCAGTACTTC.

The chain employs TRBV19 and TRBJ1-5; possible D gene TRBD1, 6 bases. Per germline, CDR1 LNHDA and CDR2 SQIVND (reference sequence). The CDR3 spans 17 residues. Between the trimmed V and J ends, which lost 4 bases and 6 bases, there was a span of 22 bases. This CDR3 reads CASSTLRGWKGGQPQHF. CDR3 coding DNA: TGTGCCAGTAGTACCCTCAGGGGTTGGAAAGGGGGTCAGCCCCAGCATTTT.

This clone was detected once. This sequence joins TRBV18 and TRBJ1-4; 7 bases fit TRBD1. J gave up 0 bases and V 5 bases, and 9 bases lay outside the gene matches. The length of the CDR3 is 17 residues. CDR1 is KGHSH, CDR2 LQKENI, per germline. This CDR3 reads CASSEDRLLATNEKLFF. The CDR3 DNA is TGTGCCAGCTCAGAGGACAGGTTACTTGCAACTAATGAAAAACTGTTTTTT. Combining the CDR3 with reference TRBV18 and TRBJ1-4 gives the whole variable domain NAGVMQNPRHLVRRRGQEARLRCSPMKGHSHVYWYRQLPEEGLKFMVYLQKENIIDESGMPKERFSAEFPKEGPSILRIQQVVRGDSAAYFCASSEDRLLATNEKLFFGSGTQLSVL.

This CDR3 is CASGAGGETQYF. CDR3 DNA sequence: TGCGCCAGCGGAGCGGGAGGAGAGACCCAGTACTTC. V usage is TRBV10-2 and J usage is TRBJ2-5; 9 bases are shared with TRBD2. Germline V gene lookup returns CDR1 WSHSY and CDR2 SAAADI. V lost 8 bases and J lost 4; bases outside the gene matches: 2. CDR3 size: 12 residues.

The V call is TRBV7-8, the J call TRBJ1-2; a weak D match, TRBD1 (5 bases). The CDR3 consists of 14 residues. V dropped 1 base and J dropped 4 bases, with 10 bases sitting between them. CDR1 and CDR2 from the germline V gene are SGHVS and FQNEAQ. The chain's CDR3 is CASSLDVGPYGYTF. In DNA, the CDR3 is TGTGCCAGCAGCTTAGACGTGGGACCCTATGGCTACACCTTC.

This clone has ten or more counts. The CDR3 DNA follows: TGTGCCAGCAGTTTATTGGCTAGCGGGAGAGCCTACGAGCAGTACTTC. This translates into CASSLLASGRAYEQYF. J is TRBJ2-7 and V is TRBV27, with 10 bases aligning to TRBD2. CDR1 and CDR2 (germline): MNHEY, SMNVEV (reference sequence). This CDR3 has 16 residues. V shed 1 base and J 2 bases; nucleotides not matched to a gene: 5.

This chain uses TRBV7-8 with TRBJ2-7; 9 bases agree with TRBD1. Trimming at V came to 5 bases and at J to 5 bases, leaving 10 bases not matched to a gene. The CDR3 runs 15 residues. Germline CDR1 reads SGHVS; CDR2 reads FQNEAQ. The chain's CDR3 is CASSLPRTGDHEQYF. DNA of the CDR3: TGTGCCAGCAGCCTACCCCGGACAGGGGATCACGAGCAGTACTTC.

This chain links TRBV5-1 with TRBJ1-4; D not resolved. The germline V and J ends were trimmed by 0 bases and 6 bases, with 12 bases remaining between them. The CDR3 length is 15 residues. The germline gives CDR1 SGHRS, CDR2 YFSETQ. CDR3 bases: TGCGCCAGCAGCTTGGCCGTTAGGGAGGATGAAAAACTGTTTTTT. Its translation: CASSLAVREDEKLFF.

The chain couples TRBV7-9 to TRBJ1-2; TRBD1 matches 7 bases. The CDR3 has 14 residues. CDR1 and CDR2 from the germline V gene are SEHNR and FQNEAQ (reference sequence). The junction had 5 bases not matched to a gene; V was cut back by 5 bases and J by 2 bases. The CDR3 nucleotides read TGTGCCAGCAGCCCCCGGGACAGCAACTATGGCTACACCTTC. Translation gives CASSPRDSNYGYTF.

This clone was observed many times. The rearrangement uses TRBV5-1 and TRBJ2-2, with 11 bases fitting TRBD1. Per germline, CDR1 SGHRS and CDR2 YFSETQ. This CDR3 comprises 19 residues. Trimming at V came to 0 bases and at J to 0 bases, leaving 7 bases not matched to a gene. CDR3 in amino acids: CASSLVAWTGGANTGELFF. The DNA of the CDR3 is TGCGCCAGCAGCTTGGTTGCCTGGACAGGGGGCGCGAACACCGGGGAGCTGTTTTTT.

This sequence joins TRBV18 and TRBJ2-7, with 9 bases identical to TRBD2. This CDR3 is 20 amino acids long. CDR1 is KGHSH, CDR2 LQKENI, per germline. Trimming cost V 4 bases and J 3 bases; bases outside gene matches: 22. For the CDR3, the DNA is TGTGCCAGCTCACGGTTGAAGGGCGGGAGGGCCCAGAGGAAGGGCTACGAGCAGTACTTC. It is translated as CASSRLKGGRAQRKGYEQYF.

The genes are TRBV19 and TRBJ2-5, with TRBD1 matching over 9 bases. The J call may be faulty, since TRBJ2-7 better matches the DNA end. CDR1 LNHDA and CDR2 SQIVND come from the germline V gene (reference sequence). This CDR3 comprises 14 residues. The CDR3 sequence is CASSTGQGTYEQYF. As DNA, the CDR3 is TGTGCCAGTAGTACCGGACAGGGGACCTACGAGCAGTACTTC.

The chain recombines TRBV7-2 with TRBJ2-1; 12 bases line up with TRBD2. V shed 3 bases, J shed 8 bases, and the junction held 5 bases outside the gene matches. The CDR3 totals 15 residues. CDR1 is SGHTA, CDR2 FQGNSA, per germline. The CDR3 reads CASSLTGLAGDEQFF. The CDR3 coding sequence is TGTGCCAGCAGCTTGACGGGACTAGCGGGCGATGAGCAGTTCTTC.

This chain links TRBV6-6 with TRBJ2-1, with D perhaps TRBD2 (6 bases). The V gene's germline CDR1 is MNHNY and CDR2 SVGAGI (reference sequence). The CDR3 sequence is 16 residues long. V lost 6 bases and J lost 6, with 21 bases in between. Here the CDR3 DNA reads TGTGCCAGCAGCGTCACGGGCCGCCGGGGGATCAATGAGCAGTTCTTC. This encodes CASSVTGRRGINEQFF.